Each of the 20 T cell receptor beta chains below was sequenced from the same sample in a study of Ad26.COV2.S vaccination and SARS-CoV-2 variants. Sequencing used immunoSEQ multiplex PCR; TCRdb keeps in-frame clones, though not all of them. Here the sample spans approximately 350,000 clones, roughly four fifths being singletons. This sample's treatment: roughly 18 received Ad26.COV2.S at low or high dose, single or two shots; 5 received placebo; per-sample allocation not given. Sampling was done on day 63 after the first vaccine or placebo injection. Source: peripheral blood, taken in a trial of Ad26.COV2.S vaccine versus placebo. The receptors here all came from a person aged 18-65 years who received the Ad26.COV2.S COVID-19 vaccine or a placebo.

This chain uses TRBV2 with TRBJ2-2; no reliable D call. V dropped 2 bases and J dropped 5 bases, with 12 bases sitting between them. This CDR3 is 15 amino acids long. Germline V CDR1 and CDR2: SNHLY, FYNNEI. Here the CDR3 reads CASSERVGETGELFF. The CDR3 bases are TGTGCCAGCAGTGAAAGGGTAGGAGAGACCGGGGAGCTGTTTTTT.

The chain combines TRBV5-1 with TRBJ2-5, with D perhaps TRBD2 (6 bases). The CDR3 has 13 amino acids. Germline CDR1 and CDR2: SGHRS and YFSETQ. Deletions cut 4 bases from V and 5 bases from J, with 12 bases between. The CDR3 coding sequence is TGCGCCAGCAGCGTGGGACTGTTGGAGACCCAGTACTTC. Its translation is CASSVGLLETQYF.

The chain carries TRBV30 and TRBJ1-1; 7 bases are shared with TRBD1. CDR1 GTSNPN and CDR2 SVGIG come from the germline V gene (reference sequence). The V gene end was trimmed by 4 bases and the J gene end by 3 bases; junction bases not matched to a gene: 5. This CDR3 is 13 amino acids long. The CDR3 DNA reads TGTGCCTGGAACAACAGGGGTGACACTGAAGCTTTCTTT. This codes for CAWNNRGDTEAFF.

The chain couples TRBV5-1 to TRBJ2-7; 8 bases agree with TRBD2. CDR3 size: 15 residues. With 4 bases clipped from V and 6 bases from J, the junction kept 12 bases outside the gene matches. CDR1 is SGHRS, CDR2 YFSETQ, per germline. The chain's CDR3 is CASSLSGRRVSEQYF. The CDR3 DNA follows: TGCGCCAGCAGCCTCAGCGGGAGACGGGTATCCGAGCAGTACTTC.

V gene TRBV4-1 combines with J gene TRBJ1-2, with a tentative D call TRBD1 (5 bases). The CDR3 is made up of 16 amino acids. CDR1 is MGHRA, CDR2 YSYEKL, per germline. Trimming pared 1 base from V and 5 bases from J, leaving 17 bases between. CDR3 loop: CASSQVGAARKYGYTF. In DNA, the CDR3 is TGCGCCAGCAGCCAAGTAGGGGCGGCTAGAAAATATGGCTACACCTTC.

V usage is TRBV7-9 and J usage is TRBJ2-7; D not certain. The germline V gene has CDR1 SEHNR and CDR2 FQNEAQ (reference sequence). This CDR3 has 14 residues. V was clipped by 0 bases and J by 0 bases, with 6 bases between them. CDR3 sequence: CASSLAPSSYEQYF. DNA of the CDR3: TGTGCCAGCAGCTTAGCGCCCAGCTCCTACGAGCAGTACTTC.

The CDR3 sequence: CASILVDRETQYF. The CDR3 DNA follows: TGTGCCAGCATTTTAGTTGATCGGGAGACCCAGTACTTC. The V gene is TRBV6-5, the J gene TRBJ2-5; D gene unclear. V was trimmed by 7 bases and J by 5 bases, leaving 14 bases between them. This CDR3 region has 13 residues. In germline, CDR1 is MNHEY, CDR2 SVGAGI.

Remarks on this clone: This may come from a read error, since a much larger clone is one base off. This chain uses TRBV27 with TRBJ1-1, with TRBD1 as a possible D gene (5 bases). The germline V gene encodes CDR1 MNHEY and CDR2 SMNVEV (reference sequence). Trimming took 4 bases from V and 5 from J, leaving 8 bases between them. The CDR3 spans 12 residues. CDR3 DNA: TGTGCCAGCAGTTGGGGCGGGACTGAAGCTTTCTTT. Its protein product is CASSWGGTEAFF.

The chain combines TRBV19 with TRBJ2-3; D possibly matches TRBD1 or TRBD2 (5 bases each). V lost 8 bases and J lost 2, with 14 bases in between. The CDR3 consists of 14 residues. CDR1 is LNHDA and CDR2 is SQIVND in the germline V gene (reference sequence). This CDR3 reads CASALGAATDTQYF. The CDR3 bases are TGTGCCAGTGCACTAGGGGCCGCCACAGATACGCAGTATTTT.

In the case of this clone: This CDR3 is also generated by other DNA sequences in the sample. The CDR3 loop is CASSPGRYTGELFF. The CDR3 DNA is TGTGCCAGCAGCCCTGGTCGGTACACCGGGGAGCTGTTTTTT. The chain employs TRBV11-3 and TRBJ2-2; D unresolved. The CDR3 is 14 amino acids. The germline V and J ends were trimmed by 5 bases and 3 bases, with 10 bases remaining between them. The germline V gene has CDR1 SGHNT and CDR2 YENEEA.

The V gene is TRBV24-1, the J gene TRBJ1-2; D gene unclear. Between the trimmed V and J ends, which lost 1 base and 4 bases, there was a span of 9 bases. Germline CDR1 is KGHDR and CDR2 is SFDVKD. The CDR3 runs to 14 residues. The CDR3 nucleotides read TGTGCCACCAGTGATTTCACCAGGACCTATGGCTACACCTTC. This gives the protein CATSDFTRTYGYTF.

The V call is TRBV14, the J call TRBJ1-6; D is unclear. Germline CDR1 is SGHDN and CDR2 is FVKESK. V shed 1 base and J shed 11 bases, with 6 bases lying between them. The CDR3 sequence is 12 residues long. The CDR3 bases are TGTGCCAGCAGCCAAGTTGACGCACCCCTCCACTTT. This encodes CASSQVDAPLHF.

This clone was seen only once. This chain uses TRBV19 with TRBJ2-1; D possibly uses TRBD1 or TRBD2 (6 bases each). CDR1 is LNHDA, CDR2 SQIVND, per germline (reference sequence). CDR3 size: 15 residues. V was clipped by 2 bases and J by 2 bases, with 10 bases between them. CDR3 region: CASSILGGTYNEQFF. The CDR3 DNA is TGTGCCAGTAGTATATTAGGGGGGACCTACAATGAGCAGTTCTTC.

The V and J genes are TRBV12-5 and TRBJ1-1; D ambiguous. CDR3 length equals 14 residues. Germline-derived CDR1 and CDR2 are LGHNT and FRNRAP. The V end was cut by 3 bases, the J end by 7 bases, with 15 bases between. Here the CDR3 reads CASGFRSGAHEAFF. The CDR3 DNA follows: TGTGCTAGTGGTTTTAGGTCAGGCGCACATGAAGCTTTCTTT.

The rearrangement joins TRBV5-1 to TRBJ2-1; TRBD2 aligns across 7 bases. There are 14 residues in the CDR3. V trimming: 3 bases; J trimming: 9 bases; junction bases outside the gene matches: 9. CDR1 is SGHRS, CDR2 YFSETQ, per germline. DNA for the CDR3: TGCGCCAGCAGCTACGGACTAGGAGGAGGTGAGCAGTTCTTC. This translates into CASSYGLGGGEQFF.

The table lists this clone with a count of one. J is TRBJ2-7 and V is TRBV5-4; D gene ambiguous. The germline V gene encodes CDR1 SGHNT and CDR2 YYREEE (reference sequence). The V and J ends lost 5 bases and 6 bases respectively, with 12 bases between them. The CDR3 length is 12 residues. DNA of the CDR3: TGTGCCAGCAGTTTTGGAGACTCCGAGCAGTACTTC. The encoded protein is CASSFGDSEQYF.

This chain joins TRBV6-4 and TRBJ2-3, with 7 positions matching TRBD2. In germline, CDR1 is MRHNA, CDR2 SNTAGT. V was clipped by 4 bases and J by 3 bases; unmatched bases: 4. The CDR3 is 14 residues long. The CDR3 here is CASSVTSKTDTQYF. The CDR3 coding sequence is TGTGCCAGCAGTGTGACTAGCAAGACAGATACGCAGTATTTT.

The rearrangement links TRBV7-3 to TRBJ2-4; 7 nucleotides match TRBD1. The ends lost 5 bases at V and 2 bases at J; junction bases unmatched: 9. The CDR3 spans 16 residues. From germline, CDR1 is SGHTA and CDR2 FQGTGA. The CDR3: CASSPQGRPTKNIQYF. The CDR3 nucleotides are TGTGCCAGCAGCCCACAGGGGCGCCCCACCAAAAACATTCAGTACTTC.

The rearrangement joins TRBV30 to TRBJ1-1, with 7 nucleotides matching TRBD1. The CDR3 spans 13 residues. Germline-derived CDR1 and CDR2 are GTSNPN and SVGIG (reference sequence). V lost 4 bases to trimming and J lost 1 base; unmatched junction nucleotides: 3. CDR3 residues: CAWTRTGNTEAFF. The CDR3 DNA follows: TGTGCCTGGACCCGGACAGGGAACACTGAAGCTTTCTTT.

This rearrangement joins TRBV18 to TRBJ1-6, with D hard to call. Germline values: CDR1 KGHSH, CDR2 LQKENI. This CDR3 comprises 16 residues. V was trimmed by 3 bases and J by 0 bases, leaving 9 bases between them. The CDR3 DNA sequence: TGTGCCAGCTCACCGGGCGTACCCTCCTATAATTCACCCCTCCACTTT. Translation gives CASSPGVPSYNSPLHF.